The entry below describes one TCR beta chain. Its antigen remains unidentified. This sample is drawn from a study of cytotoxic CD8 clonotypes in ibrutinib-treated CLL. Study-wide background: Outcomes included around 25 partial and 2 complete responses; after median roughly 69 months, roughly 14 stayed remitted and some 12 progressed. Specimens for response were gathered following a median roughly eleven months of therapy, spanning 6 to 36. General observations from the study: At ibrutinib response, clonality increased, and at progression it declined back toward baseline.

Sequencing was designed to attain a depth spanning 1 in 200,000 to 1 in 1 million T cells. This table comes from immunoSEQ multiplex PCR, and its TCRdb copy is limited to in-frame clones, with some not included. The sample includes under 200,000 clones, roughly 80% of them seen just once. The sample here was PBMCs, taken after 24 months of ibrutinib treatment. The origin of this receptor is a human donor with chronic lymphocytic leukemia.

CDR3 sequence reads: CASSYSGRDTEAFF. The CDR3 nucleotides are TGTGCCAGCAGTTACTCGGGCCGGGACACTGAAGCTTTCTTT. The chain combines TRBV6-5 with TRBJ1-1; D remains unclear. Germline-derived CDR1 and CDR2 are MNHEY and SVGAGI. This CDR3 contains 14 residues. The germline V and J ends were trimmed by 0 bases and 3 bases, with 8 bases remaining between them.